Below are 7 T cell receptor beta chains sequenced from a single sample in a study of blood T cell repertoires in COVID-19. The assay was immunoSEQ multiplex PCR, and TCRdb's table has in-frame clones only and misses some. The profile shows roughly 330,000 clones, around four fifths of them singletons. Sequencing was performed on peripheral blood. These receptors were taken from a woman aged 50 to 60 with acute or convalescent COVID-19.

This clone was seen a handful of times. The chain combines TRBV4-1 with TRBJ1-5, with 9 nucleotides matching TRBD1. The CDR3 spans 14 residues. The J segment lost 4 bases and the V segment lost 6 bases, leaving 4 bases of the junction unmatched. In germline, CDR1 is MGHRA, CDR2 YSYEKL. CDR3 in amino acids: CASSPDRGNQPQHF. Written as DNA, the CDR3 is TGCGCCAGCAGTCCCGACAGGGGGAATCAGCCCCAGCATTTT.

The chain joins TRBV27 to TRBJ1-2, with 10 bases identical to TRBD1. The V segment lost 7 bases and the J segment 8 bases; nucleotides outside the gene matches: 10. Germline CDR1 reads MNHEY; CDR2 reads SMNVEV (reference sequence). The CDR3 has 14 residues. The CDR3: CASTQRQGAVGYTF. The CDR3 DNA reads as TGTGCCAGCACCCAAAGACAGGGGGCGGTGGGCTACACCTTC.

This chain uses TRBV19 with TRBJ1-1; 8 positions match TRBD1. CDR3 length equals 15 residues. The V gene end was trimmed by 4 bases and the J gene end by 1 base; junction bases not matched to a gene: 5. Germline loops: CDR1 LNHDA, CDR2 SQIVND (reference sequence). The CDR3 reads CASSNRQGWNTEAFF. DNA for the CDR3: TGTGCCAGTAGTAACCGACAGGGGTGGAACACTGAAGCTTTCTTT.

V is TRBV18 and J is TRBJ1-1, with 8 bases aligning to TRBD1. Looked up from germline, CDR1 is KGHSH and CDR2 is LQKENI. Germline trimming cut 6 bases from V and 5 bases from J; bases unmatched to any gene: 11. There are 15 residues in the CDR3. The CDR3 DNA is TGTGCCAGCTCTCCCGGGGCAGGGGGCACAACTGAAGCTTTCTTT. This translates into CASSPGAGGTTEAFF.

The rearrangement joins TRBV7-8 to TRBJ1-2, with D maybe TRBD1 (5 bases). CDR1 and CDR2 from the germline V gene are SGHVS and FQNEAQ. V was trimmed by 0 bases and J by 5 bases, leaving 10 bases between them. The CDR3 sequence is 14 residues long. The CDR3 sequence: CASSLAGQLYGYTF. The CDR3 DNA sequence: TGTGCCAGCAGCTTAGCGGGGCAGCTTTATGGCTACACCTTC.

The CDR3 loop reads CAWSGGRYYGYTF. CDR3 in DNA: TGTGCCTGGAGTGGAGGGCGGTACTATGGCTACACCTTC. The chain joins TRBV30 to TRBJ1-2; no firm D call. V lost 1 base and J lost 3, with 9 bases in between. Germline V gives CDR1 GTSNPN, CDR2 SVGIG (reference sequence). There are 13 residues in the CDR3.

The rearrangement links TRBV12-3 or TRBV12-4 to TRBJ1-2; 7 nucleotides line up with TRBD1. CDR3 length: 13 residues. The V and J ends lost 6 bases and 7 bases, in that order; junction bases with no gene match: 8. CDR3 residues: CASSPDRAGGYTF. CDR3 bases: TGTGCCAGCAGCCCCGACAGGGCTGGTGGCTACACCTTC.